A selection of T cell receptor beta chains follows, all from one sample in a study of cytomegalovirus exposure and HLA in healthy donors. Profiled with immunoSEQ multiplex PCR; TCRdb holds only in-frame clones, not every one. This sample has 50,000 or so clones, with about three quarters found just once. Sequenced sample: PBMCs. The receptors stem from a female donor in good health and CMV-seronegative. CDR3s leave out the opening cysteine and the closing phenylalanine or tryptophan. D genes are given only for firm matches. Part of the rows lack a size; the others show once, few, many or a class for expanded clones.

len | v_gene | d_gene | abundance | CDR3aa
14 | TRBV4-2 | . | . | ASSQEQAHSNQPQH
12 | TRBV19 | TRBD1 | few | ASSIDRAEEKLF
13 | TRBV19 | TRBD1 | few | ASSMMRDSSYGYT
14 | TRBV5-1 | TRBD2 | . | ASSLELAGSTDTQY
13 | TRBV28 | TRBD2 | . | ASIWGGKRGETQY
9 | TRBV30 | . | . | AGTGQYEQY
16 | TRBV11-2 | TRBD2 | . | ASTYGGGGYSGANVLT
11 | TRBV18 | . | . | ASSPEVHGLAF
17 | TRBV29-1 | TRBD1 | . | RMSHHGETGVYPSYEQY
15 | TRBV4-1 | . | . | ASSQAPDSSYNSPLH
13 | TRBV2 | TRBD1 | . | ASSPDRGRVTEAF
14 | TRBV4-2 | . | . | ASSQEGRDLGYGYT
12 | TRBV18 | TRBD2 | . | ASSPRAVSGEQY
13 | TRBV19 | . | . | ASSTGIATNEKLF
9 | TRBV28 | . | . | ASRVRDGYT
14 | TRBV6-1 | TRBD1 | . | ASSEEDREDWRGAF
11 | TRBV6-5 | . | . | ASRTGLGQPQH
14 | TRBV7-6 | . | . | ASSRGADSYNSPLH
12 | TRBV28 | . | . | ASSLQIWVDTQY
9 | TRBV6-5 | TRBD1 | . | ASWTGDTQY
14 | TRBV5-1 | TRBD1 | few | ASSFGQGPANYGYT
13 | TRBV27 | . | . | ASISWGRKNQPQH
11 | TRBV2 | TRBD1 | . | ASRKDRDSGYT
12 | TRBV9 | . | . | ASSQGGNQETQY
14 | TRBV28 | TRBD1 | . | ASSQRSGTGAYEQY
14 | TRBV5-1 | . | . | ASSLDSPTNTGELF
12 | TRBV6-5 | TRBD1 | . | ASSYLDRVYEQY
14 | TRBV6-5 | . | . | ASSYSASGGNQPQH
15 | TRBV28 | TRBD2 | . | ASRLPPGTSGYNEQF
11 | TRBV6-5 | . | . | ASSNGVNTEAF
13 | TRBV27 | TRBD1 | . | ASSLASTGNYGYT
12 | TRBV28 | . | . | ASSPQDSAYGYT
13 | TRBV19 | . | . | ASSIAQGSSQPQH
10 | TRBV2 | . | . | ASTQSYNEQF
9 | TRBV6-1 | . | . | ASSEGGGYT
13 | TRBV15 | . | . | ATSRDPGRAYEQY
10 | TRBV19 | . | . | ASPRRGDTQY
11 | TRBV6-5 | . | . | ASSYRGLYGYT
13 | TRBV4-3 | . | . | ASSQAEGAGNTIY
13 | TRBV30 | TRBD2 | . | AWSGQRESINEQF
13 | TRBV5-1 | . | . | ASSLGQGGSYEQY
18 | TRBV5-1 | TRBD1 | . | ASSPGPGTGALLAKNIQY
10 | TRBV29-1 | TRBD1 | . | SVRQGNQPQH
11 | TRBV14 | . | . | ASSQDRQGMAF
15 | TRBV23-1 | . | few | ASRRKSNRFSNQPQH
14 | TRBV4-2 | TRBD2 | . | ASSRVPSGGGVEQF
14 | TRBV5-4 | TRBD1 | few | ASSTKTGGASYEQY
14 | TRBV10-3 | TRBD1 | . | AISESLTGGNTEAF
13 | TRBV7-2 | . | . | ASSLRGGREETQY
14 | TRBV29-1 | TRBD2 | . | SVDPAGRGGLETQY
12 | TRBV7-6 | . | . | ASSPPISGEKLF
16 | TRBV5-1 | . | . | ASSLNGPGSQSTDTQY
11 | TRBV29-1 | TRBD1 | . | SVGTGPGETQY